These 8 T cell receptor beta chains came from one sample sequenced in a study of human T cells and chemical hapten exposure. TCRdb re-analysed the RACE reads in MiXCR, keeping a single row per CDR3 protein. The sample consists of approximately 84,000 distinct CDR3 sequences, about 10% of them appearing once. Documented time point: patch test 2, 6 weeks after DPC sensitization. Treatment in this sample: therapeutic diphenylcyclopropenone sensitization with weekly scalp DPC. This specimen was whole blood, taken in connection with sensitization to the hapten diphenylcyclopropenone (DPC). The receptors derive from a woman in her 30s with alopecia areata. Some clones in this sample may be carry-over from other donors' samples.

This clonotype was seen only a few times. V gene TRBV5-4 combines with J gene TRBJ2-7, with 11 nucleotides matching TRBD2. Germline V gene data show CDR1 as SGHNT and CDR2 as YYREEE (reference sequence). The CDR3 is made up of 16 amino acids. Trimming removed 0 bases from V and 5 bases from J; junction bases left unmatched: 7. This CDR3 reads CASSLDSGRAAHEQYF. CDR3 DNA sequence: TGTGCCAGCAGCTTGGATAGCGGGAGGGCTGCACACGAGCAGTACTTC.

The chain has TRBV4-3 and TRBJ2-5; D is unresolved. This CDR3 spans 16 amino acids. Per the germline V gene, CDR1 is LGHNA and CDR2 is YSLEER. Trimming shortened V by 0 bases and J by 4 bases, and 15 bases separated the two germline ends. CDR3 amino acids: CASSQDGRLVGETQYF. CDR3 sequence (DNA): TGCGCCAGCAGCCAAGATGGACGCCTGGTCGGAGAGACCCAGTACTTC.

The chain is built from TRBV21-1 and TRBJ1-1; TRBD1, as called in the table, went unchecked against the DNA. TRBV21-1 counts as a pseudogene. The CDR3 is 19 amino acids. In DNA form, the CDR3 reads TGTGCCAGCAGCAAAAGAGTACCCGGGACAGGGCAAATGAACACTGAAGCTTTCTTT. This codes for CASSKRVPGTGQMNTEAFF.

In its sample, this clonotype was seen many times. V gene TRBV25-1 combines with J gene TRBJ2-7; TRBD2 might be the D (6 bases). Germline assignment: CDR1 MGHDK and CDR2 SYGVNS. V was clipped by 2 bases and J by 4 bases, with 12 bases between them. The CDR3 is made up of 14 amino acids. The CDR3 coding sequence is TGTGCCAGCAGTGAACCGGGGGTAAGGTACGAGCAGTACTTC. Translating gives CASSEPGVRYEQYF.

There are many counts of this clonotype. This chain joins TRBV7-6 and TRBJ1-1; 9 bases agree with TRBD1. This CDR3 contains 13 residues. CDR1 SGHVS and CDR2 FNYEAQ come from the germline V gene. Germline trimming cut 5 bases from V and 6 bases from J; bases unmatched to any gene: 4. The CDR3 loop reads CASSRDRGAEAFF. The CDR3 nucleotides read TGTGCCAGCAGCAGAGACAGGGGGGCTGAAGCTTTCTTT.

The table lists this clonotype with many counts. This chain links TRBV12-3 or TRBV12-4 with TRBJ2-5, with 10 bases fitting TRBD2. The CDR3 is 17 residues long. Trimming at V came to 5 bases and at J to 5 bases, leaving 14 bases not matched to a gene. This chain's CDR3 is CASSHSSGGILRETQYF. For the CDR3, the DNA is TGTGCCAGCAGTCACAGTAGCGGGGGGATCCTCCGGGAGACCCAGTACTTC.

This clonotype occurred many times. The chain joins TRBV9 to TRBJ2-1, with 14 positions matching TRBD2. The CDR3 is 16 residues long. Per the germline V gene, CDR1 is SGDLS and CDR2 is YYNGEE. V shed 3 bases, J shed 6 bases, and the junction held 5 bases outside the gene matches. CDR3 sequence reads: CASSAGGTSGSNEQFF. In nucleotides, the CDR3 is TGTGCCAGCAGCGCCGGGGGGACTAGCGGGAGCAATGAGCAGTTCTTC.

The chain joins TRBV5-1 to TRBJ2-5, with D maybe TRBD2 (5 bases). From germline, CDR1 is SGHRS and CDR2 YFSETQ. This CDR3 comprises 14 residues. The V end lost 5 bases, the J end lost 2 bases, and 13 bases lay between the germline ends. CDR3 protein: CASSNTAEQETQYF. CDR3 nucleotides: TGCGCCAGCAGTAATACAGCGGAACAAGAGACCCAGTACTTC.